The 21 T cell receptor beta chains in this list originate from one sample, sequenced in a study of shared clonotypes between healthy human individuals. The protocol was immunoSEQ multiplex PCR, while the TCRdb copy is restricted to in-frame clones and leaves out a portion. The sample carries 950,000 to 1,300,000 clones, approximately 72% recorded once. What was sequenced was memory CD4+ T cells sorted from blood. Documented subset: CD45RA-negative fraction. These receptors were collected from a young man in good health.

The chain joins TRBV5-1 to TRBJ2-3; 7 nucleotides align to TRBD2. After removal of 3 bases from V and 2 bases from J, the junction contained 9 bases not matched to a gene. Germline loops: CDR1 SGHRS, CDR2 YFSETQ. This CDR3 spans 16 amino acids. CDR3 DNA sequence: TGCGCCAGCAGCTCGGGAGCGGGATTTACCACAGATACGCAGTATTTT. As protein: CASSSGAGFTTDTQYF.

The chain is built from TRBV6-1 and TRBJ2-7; a weak D match, TRBD1 (6 bases). Per the germline V gene, CDR1 is MNHNS and CDR2 is SASEGT. This CDR3 is 14 amino acids long. V lost 7 bases and J lost 5, with 18 bases in between. This CDR3 reads CASKRDTQSNEQYF. CDR3 sequence (DNA): TGTGCCAGCAAACGGGACACTCAATCCAACGAGCAGTACTTC.

There are many counts of this clone. This chain links TRBV10-3 with TRBJ1-1; no reliable D call. Trimming left V 3 bases short and J 3 bases short, with 8 bases between. The CDR3 runs to 13 residues. Germline loops: CDR1 ENHRY, CDR2 SYGVKD. Here the CDR3 reads CAISDLVDTEAFF. The CDR3 DNA follows: TGTGCCATCAGTGACTTGGTAGACACTGAAGCTTTCTTT.

On this clone: Within the sample, other DNA sequences also encode this same CDR3. The V call is TRBV5-1, the J call TRBJ1-1; 8 positions agree with TRBD1. Germline V gene lookup returns CDR1 SGHRS and CDR2 YFSETQ. This CDR3 comprises 15 residues. The ends lost 0 bases at V and 2 bases at J; junction bases unmatched: 3. In nucleotides, the CDR3 is TGCGCCAGCAGCTTGGGATCAGGGGGCAACACTGAAGCTTTCTTT. Translation gives CASSLGSGGNTEAFF.

This clone has a handful of counts. In DNA form, the CDR3 reads TGCGCCAGCAGCCAAGATCGGCGGAAATACAATGAGCAGTTCTTC. Its translation is CASSQDRRKYNEQFF. The chain couples TRBV4-3 to TRBJ2-1, with no clear D. Germline CDR1 LGHNA, CDR2 YSLEER. V lost 0 bases and J lost 4, with 10 bases in between. The CDR3 is made up of 15 amino acids.

Ten or more counts support this clone. V and J are TRBV18 and TRBJ2-7; D tentatively reads TRBD1 or TRBD2 (5 bases each). Germline V gene sequence: CDR1 KGHSH, CDR2 LQKENI. The length of the CDR3 is 14 residues. V lost 3 bases and J lost 7, with 16 bases in between. This chain's CDR3 is CASSPRDGQGEQYF. CDR3 nucleotides: TGTGCCAGCTCACCTCGGGACGGACAAGGGGAGCAGTACTTC.

This chain connects TRBV7-9 to TRBJ2-5; D remains ambiguous. The V gene's germline CDR1 is SEHNR and CDR2 FQNEAQ (reference sequence). The CDR3 is made up of 13 amino acids. Trimming pared 2 bases from V and 2 bases from J, leaving 6 bases between. CDR3 sequence (DNA): TGTGCCAGCAGCTTATTACTACAAGAGACCCAGTACTTC. It translates to CASSLLLQETQYF. Supplemented by reference TRBV7-9 and TRBJ2-5, the full variable domain reads DTGVSQNPRHKITKRGQNVTFRCDPISEHNRLYWYRQTLGQGPEFLTYFQNEAQLEKSRLLSDRFSAERPKGSFSTLEIQRTEQGDSAMYLCASSLLLQETQYFGPGTRLLVL.

This rearrangement joins TRBV14 to TRBJ2-5, with a weak D call TRBD2 (6 bases). Trimming removed 8 bases at V and 1 base at J, with 11 bases between. In germline, CDR1 is SGHDN, CDR2 FVKESK. The CDR3 is made up of 13 amino acids. CDR3 protein: CASARGLQETQYF. The DNA of the CDR3 is TGTGCCAGCGCGAGGGGACTCCAAGAGACCCAGTACTTC.

The chain combines TRBV7-2 with TRBJ2-3; a possible D gene is TRBD1 (6 bases). Trimming shortened V by 11 bases and J by 1 base, and 16 bases separated the two germline ends. The length of the CDR3 is 14 residues. Germline-derived CDR1 and CDR2 are SGHTA and FQGNSA. The CDR3 here is CAGGSGTRTDTQYF. As DNA, the CDR3 is TGTGCCGGAGGATCCGGGACACGCACAGATACGCAGTATTTT.

This chain links TRBV18 with TRBJ2-7, with 7 bases aligning to TRBD1. The CDR3 contains 12 residues. CDR1 is KGHSH and CDR2 is LQKENI in the germline V gene. Trimming removed 3 bases from V and 9 bases from J; junction bases left unmatched: 5. In DNA form, the CDR3 reads TGTGCCAGCTCACCCAGGACAGGTACGCAGTACTTC. This gives the protein CASSPRTGTQYF.

This sequence joins TRBV5-4 and TRBJ1-1; 8 nucleotides align to TRBD1. Germline-derived CDR1 and CDR2 are SGHNT and YYREEE (reference sequence). V was clipped by 4 bases and J by 1 base; unmatched bases: 9. This CDR3 spans 16 amino acids. The CDR3 nucleotides read TGTGCCAGCAGCCCCGAGGGGGACAGGAGGAACACTGAAGCTTTCTTT. Protein: CASSPEGDRRNTEAFF.

This chain joins TRBV7-2 and TRBJ2-1, with 10 bases matching TRBD1. V was clipped by 5 bases and J by 3 bases; unmatched bases: 4. CDR1 SGHTA and CDR2 FQGNSA come from the germline V gene. The CDR3 runs to 15 residues. CDR3 sequence: CASSVGQGFYNEQFF. DNA of the CDR3: TGTGCCAGCAGCGTGGGACAGGGGTTCTACAATGAGCAGTTCTTC.

A single count supports this clone. The rearrangement uses TRBV9 and TRBJ1-3; 7 positions match TRBD1. V lost 4 bases to trimming and J lost 0 bases; unmatched junction nucleotides: 10. The CDR3 has 17 residues. CDR1 and CDR2 (germline): SGDLS, YYNGEE. The CDR3 spells CASSYSGTVNSGNTIYF. The CDR3 DNA follows: TGTGCCAGCAGCTACTCCGGGACAGTGAACTCTGGAAACACCATATATTTT. The whole variable domain, filled in from reference TRBV9 and TRBJ1-3, reads DSGVTQTPKHLITATGQRVTLRCSPRSGDLSVYWYQQSLDQGLQFLIQYYNGEERAKGNILERFSAQQFPDLHSELNLSSLELGDSALYFCASSYSGTVNSGNTIYFGEGSWLTVV.

This clone was counted only a few times. V gene TRBV5-1 combines with J gene TRBJ2-7; no clear D gene. Germline values: CDR1 SGHRS, CDR2 YFSETQ. The CDR3 covers 16 residues. V lost 0 bases, J lost 6 bases, and 19 bases lay in between. The CDR3 loop reads CASSLALPSSGVEQYF. The CDR3 DNA reads as TGCGCCAGCAGCTTGGCCCTTCCCTCTTCTGGAGTCGAGCAGTACTTC.

This clone occurred once. The V and J genes are TRBV10-3 and TRBJ2-1; D gene unclear. The germline gives CDR1 ENHRY, CDR2 SYGVKD. The CDR3 spans 12 residues. V lost 3 bases, J lost 7 bases, and 7 bases lay in between. Here the CDR3 reads CAISDVENEQFF. As DNA, the CDR3 is TGTGCCATCAGTGACGTCGAGAATGAGCAGTTCTTC.

This clone was recorded a few times. This chain joins TRBV28 and TRBJ1-1; 7 nucleotides agree with TRBD1. This CDR3 has 13 residues. Looked up from germline, CDR1 is MDHEN and CDR2 is SYDVKM. Germline trimming cut 7 bases from V and 4 bases from J; bases unmatched to any gene: 6. The CDR3 sequence: CASTETGTTEAFF. CDR3 bases: TGTGCCAGCACCGAGACAGGGACCACTGAAGCTTTCTTT.

V gene TRBV5-1 combines with J gene TRBJ2-1; 13 bases map to TRBD2. Per the germline V gene, CDR1 is SGHRS and CDR2 is YFSETQ. V gave up 2 bases and J gave up 8 bases; unmatched junction bases: 4. The CDR3 spans 15 residues. CDR3 nucleotides: TGCGCCAGCAGCTTACTAGCGGGAGGGCCCTATGAGCAGTTCTTC. This codes for CASSLLAGGPYEQFF.

The chain combines TRBV5-1 with TRBJ2-7; 13 nucleotides agree with TRBD2. CDR1 and CDR2 (germline): SGHRS, YFSETQ. V gave up 3 bases and J gave up 6 bases; unmatched junction bases: 6. CDR3 length: 15 amino acids. This CDR3 reads CASSSTTSGGLEQYF. In DNA, the CDR3 is TGCGCCAGCAGCTCTACGACTAGCGGGGGGCTCGAGCAGTACTTC.

On this clone itself: Other DNA sequences of this sample code for an identical CDR3. The CDR3 region is CAWSNSYEQYF. The CDR3 DNA reads as TGTGCCTGGAGTAACAGCTACGAGCAGTACTTC. The rearrangement links TRBV30 to TRBJ2-7; unclear D gene. This CDR3 has 11 residues. Trimming took 2 bases from V and 3 from J, leaving 5 bases between them. Germline CDR1 is GTSNPN and CDR2 is SVGIG (reference sequence).

The chain links TRBV28 to TRBJ2-7; TRBD2 matches 9 bases. J gave up 5 bases and V 1 base, and 6 bases lay outside the gene matches. The V gene's germline CDR1 is MDHEN and CDR2 SYDVKM. The CDR3 runs to 15 residues. The CDR3 spells CASSLSRRGGDEQYF. In DNA form, the CDR3 reads TGTGCCAGCAGTTTATCTCGGCGGGGGGGCGACGAGCAGTACTTC.

Points on this clone: Other DNA sequences of this sample code for an identical CDR3. V usage is TRBV30 and J usage is TRBJ2-5; D is possibly TRBD1 or TRBD2 (5 bases each). Germline V gene data show CDR1 as GTSNPN and CDR2 as SVGIG (reference sequence). The length of the CDR3 is 13 residues. V lost 1 base and J 4 bases, leaving 10 bases between the germline ends. The CDR3 loop reads CAWSGTGRETQYF. In DNA, the CDR3 is TGTGCCTGGAGTGGCACGGGGCGAGAGACCCAGTACTTC.